This T cell receptor (beta chain) was identified during a study of T cell repertoires in cytomegalovirus infection. For the study at large: Signatures in public TCR beta sequences pointed to both CMV infection and matching HLA type. Whole-study results and caveats: Cumulative public TCR beta family frequency identified carriers of CMV plus the relevant HLA. Ex vivo, HLA-C-restricted CMV-specific TCR beta clonotypes prevailed over the rest of the response.

V gave up 5 bases and J gave up 8 bases; unmatched junction bases: 14. Looked up from germline, CDR1 is SGHAT and CDR2 is FQNNGV. The CDR3 has 15 residues. Ten or more counts support this clonotype. Its antigen is currently unknown. Each CDR3 protein gets one entry after TCRdb re-called the reads with MiXCR. The sample records hundreds of thousands of distinct CDR3 sequences, about 11% being singletons. The sample consisted of PBMCs. This clonotype was sampled from a human donor in good health (CMV status not recorded). Some clones in this sample may be carry-over from other donors' samples. This chain connects TRBV11-2 to TRBJ1-2; 7 bases align to TRBD1. CDR3 residues: CASSPIRGRGVGYTF. The CDR3, as DNA: TGTGCCAGCAGCCCAATAAGGGGGCGCGGGGTCGGCTACACCTTC.